This T cell receptor beta chain is drawn from a study of OX40 agonist ivuxolimab in advanced cancers. For the study in its entirety: Ivuxolimab was a fully human IgG2 agonistic monoclonal antibody targeting the costimulatory receptor OX40 (CD134). Intravenous ivuxolimab was administered to patients every 2 weeks at six dose levels: 0.01, 0.1, 0.3, 1.5, 3 and 10 mg/kg. Of the approximately 50 patients in dose escalation, around 20 had hepatocellular carcinoma, some 15 had melanoma, 9 had renal cell carcinoma and 9 had head and neck cancer. In the dose-escalation cohort, approximately 80% of patients were male, and the mean age was roughly 60 years with a range of roughly 20 to 79. Prior anti-PD-1, anti-PD-L1 or anti-CTLA-4 therapy was permitted, and checkpoint inhibitors had been received by 40% to 50% of dose-escalation patients. Three dose-escalation patients achieved partial responses, one with hepatocellular carcinoma and two with cutaneous melanoma. The purpose of peripheral TCRbeta sequencing was to test whether ivuxolimab changed TCR sequence diversity and led to clonal T-cell expansion. The paper reports the monotherapy dose-escalation portion (N ≈ 50 patients) of the phase I ivuxolimab trial.

Trimming at the junction amounts to 10 bases on V and 8 bases on J, and the germline ends lie 18 bases apart. The CDR3 starts with the cysteine, ends with the phenylalanine, and has 14 residues. CDR3 DNA is the only sequence kept; it has 42 bases, read in frame from the first base. For CDR1 and CDR2, the germline V gene lists MNHEY and SVGAGI. As to this clone: The clone's antigen remains unknown. No much larger clone is present one base from it, and per-base qualities are unavailable.

The trial excluded patients who had a history of autoimmune disease or were on systemic immunosuppression. Peripheral blood for TCR sequencing was drawn from every dose cohort at baseline, at cycle 4 day 1 and at cycle 7 day 1. The samples were drawn from a first-in-human, open-label, multicenter phase I dose-escalation trial of ivuxolimab. Adults with locally advanced or metastatic head and neck squamous cell, hepatocellular, melanoma or renal cell carcinoma were enrolled in the trial. Before TCR sequencing, CD4+ T cells and CD8+ T cells from peripheral blood were sorted into separate populations. Paper-wide results and their limitations: Low levels of normalized T-cell clonal expansion were also shown by some nonresponding patients. In partial responders in the 0.1-3.0 mg/kg groups, normalized peripheral clonal expansion was found to be among the lowest, especially among CD8+ T cells. At doses of 0.1 to 3.0 mg/kg, clonal expansion of both CD4+ and CD8+ T cells in blood was seen between baseline and week 6. The antigen specificity of the clonally expanded peripheral T cells was not determined. After ivuxolimab, CD8+ T cells had more expanded clones than CD4+ T cells on average.

For sequencing of the TCRbeta CDR3 region, genomic DNA was extracted from the sorted cells. The immunoSEQ Assay was used to sequence the TCRbeta CDR3 regions. This is the immuneACCESS table as TCRdb keeps it, with only in-frame sequences that have V and J called. A part of the clones is gone; compared with another copy, unresolved V genes explain less than half, and the rest is unexplained. The sample table shows roughly 70,000 clones, and 82% are seen once. Clones ranked in the top ten supply more than 4.5% of the sample. The V gene is TRBV6-5 and the J gene is TRBJ1-6, with the D gene not clear enough to name. Sequencing was performed on CD4+ or CD8+ T cells sorted from blood, taken in a trial of the OX40 agonist ivuxolimab. This receptor was obtained from an adult with an advanced solid tumor such as melanoma, head and neck, liver or kidney cancer. The CDR3 amino acid sequence is: CATKGGGMDSPLHF. The DNA sequence is TGTGCCACCAAGGGCGGCGGGATGGATTCACCCCTCCACTTT.